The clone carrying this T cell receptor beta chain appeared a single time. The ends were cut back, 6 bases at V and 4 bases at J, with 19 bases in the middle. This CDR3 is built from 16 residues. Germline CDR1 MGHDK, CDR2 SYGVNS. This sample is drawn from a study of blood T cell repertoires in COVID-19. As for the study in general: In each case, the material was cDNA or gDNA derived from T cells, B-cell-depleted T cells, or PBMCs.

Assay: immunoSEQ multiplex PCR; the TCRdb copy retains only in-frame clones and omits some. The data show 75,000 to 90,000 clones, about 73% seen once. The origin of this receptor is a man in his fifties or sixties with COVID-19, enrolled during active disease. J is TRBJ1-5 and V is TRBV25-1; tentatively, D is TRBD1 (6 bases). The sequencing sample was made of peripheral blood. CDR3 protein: CASSDSQGGRNQPQHF. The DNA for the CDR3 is TGTGCCAGCAGCGATTCACAGGGAGGGAGGAATCAGCCCCAGCATTTT.